This T cell receptor (beta chain) stems from a study of CD8 T cells in ankylosing spondylitis. This clonotype has a handful of counts. One entry per CDR3 protein, called by TCRdb with MiXCR from the 5' RACE reads. This repertoire shows 220,000 or so distinct CDR3 sequences, 10% to 13% found once; its top ten account for around a fifth. Germline assignment: CDR1 DFQATT and CDR2 SNEGSKA (reference sequence). V dropped 7 bases and J dropped 1 base, with 13 bases sitting between them. CDR3 length equals 13 residues. Material: blood, either unsorted or a sorted T cell fraction (not recorded which). The J gene is TRBJ2-5, the V gene TRBV20-1; tentatively, D is TRBD2 (7 bases). The source is a male donor with ankylosing spondylitis or in good health (not recorded which). CDR3 coding DNA: TGCAGTGTTCCCGCGGGGGCCCAAGAGACCCAGTACTTC. Amino acids: CSVPAGAQETQYF.